One sample yielded the 20 T cell receptor beta chains listed below, sequenced in a study of early T cells in non-severe SARS-CoV-2 infection. TCRdb analysed the 5' RACE reads with MiXCR anew, one entry per CDR3 protein. In the table there are 37,000 or so distinct CDR3 sequences, roughly 5% of which are singletons. The material sequenced was whole blood. Receptors were obtained from an adult who was a healthcare worker with PCR-confirmed SARS-CoV-2 infection or an uninfected control (not recorded which).

There are many counts of this clonotype. The J gene is TRBJ2-2, the V gene TRBV11-2; 9 bases match TRBD1. J lost 6 bases, V lost 5 bases, and 7 bases had no gene match. The germline gives CDR1 SGHAT, CDR2 FQNNGV. CDR3 length: 15 residues. CDR3 region: CASSQGTGRSGELFF. The CDR3 DNA is TGTGCCAGCAGCCAGGGGACAGGGCGGTCCGGGGAGCTGTTTTTT.

This clonotype was recorded at least ten times. The chain couples TRBV7-3 to TRBJ2-1, with 13 bases that match TRBD2. Germline loops: CDR1 SGHTA, CDR2 FQGTGA. The CDR3 loop spans 20 amino acids. Losses at the gene ends were 2 bases for V and 0 bases for J; bases not matched to a gene: 10. Written as DNA, the CDR3 is TGTGCCAGCAGCTTAGGTGTAACTAGCGGGAGGGGTAGCTCCTACAATGAGCAGTTCTTC. Residues: CASSLGVTSGRGSSYNEQFF.

There are many counts of this clonotype. CDR3 sequence: CASSPEGQGFNYGYTF. The CDR3 DNA sequence: TGTGCCAGTAGTCCCGAGGGACAGGGCTTTAACTATGGCTACACCTTC. V gene TRBV19 combines with J gene TRBJ1-2; TRBD1 aligns across 9 bases. CDR3 length equals 16 residues. V gave up 5 bases and J gave up 1 base; unmatched junction bases: 8. CDR1 and CDR2 from the germline V gene are LNHDA and SQIVND (reference sequence).

This clonotype has ten or more counts. This sequence joins TRBV28 and TRBJ2-1, with D perhaps matching TRBD1 (6 bases). Looked up from germline, CDR1 is MDHEN and CDR2 is SYDVKM. The CDR3 is 14 residues long. The germline V and J ends were trimmed by 5 bases and 7 bases, with 15 bases remaining between them. The CDR3 loop is CASSQLQGKNEQFF. The DNA for the CDR3 is TGTGCCAGCAGTCAGTTACAGGGAAAGAATGAGCAGTTCTTC.

This clonotype was observed at least ten times. The chain uses TRBV14 and TRBJ2-3; D is unclear. The CDR3 contains 11 residues. Per the germline V gene, CDR1 is SGHDN and CDR2 is FVKESK. The germline V and J ends were trimmed by 4 bases and 1 base, with 0 bases remaining between them. The CDR3 region has the DNA TGTGCCAGCAGCCGCACAGATACGCAGTATTTT. It specifies CASSRTDTQYF. The whole variable domain, remainder taken from reference TRBV14 and TRBJ2-3, is EAGVTQFPSHSVIEKGQTVTLRCDPISGHDNLYWYRRVMGKEIKFLLHFVKESKQDESGMPNNRFLAERTGGTYSTLKVQPAELEDSGVYFCASSRTDTQYFGPGTRLTVL.

This clonotype was detected ten times or more. V and J are TRBV7-2 and TRBJ2-3; D not resolved. Germline CDR1 SGHTA, CDR2 FQGNSA. The length of the CDR3 is 14 residues. Trimming shortened V by 5 bases and J by 0 bases, and 9 bases separated the two germline ends. The chain's CDR3 is CASSLRSSTDTQYF. Here the CDR3 DNA reads TGTGCCAGCAGCCTGAGATCTAGCACAGATACGCAGTATTTT.

V is TRBV5-1 and J is TRBJ2-3, with 12 bases fitting TRBD2. The V segment lost 3 bases and the J segment 5 bases; nucleotides outside the gene matches: 10. The CDR3 totals 17 residues. In germline, CDR1 is SGHRS, CDR2 YFSETQ. DNA for the CDR3: TGCGCCAGCAGCTGGCCGGAAGGACTAGCGGGGCTAGATACGCAGTATTTT. This encodes CASSWPEGLAGLDTQYF.

The sample holds many counts of this clonotype. J is TRBJ1-5 and V is TRBV28; possibly TRBD1 for D (6 bases). The CDR3 has 14 amino acids. V was pared by 6 bases and J by 5 bases, with 14 bases between. Germline loops: CDR1 MDHEN, CDR2 SYDVKM. Here the CDR3 DNA reads TGTGCCAGCAGGCGGGGGGGCTTATATCAGCCCCAGCATTTT. Its translation is CASRRGGLYQPQHF.

This clonotype was seen many times. This chain links TRBV6-2 or TRBV6-3 with TRBJ2-3, with 8 bases fitting TRBD2. This CDR3 has 15 amino acids. Per the germline V gene, CDR1 is MNHEY and CDR2 is SVGEGT. The ends lost 2 bases at V and 3 bases at J; junction bases unmatched: 4. The CDR3 sequence: CASSYGAGVTDTQYF. The CDR3 bases are TGTGCCAGCAGTTACGGAGCGGGGGTTACAGATACGCAGTATTTT.

In regard to this clonotype: An end of the junction does not agree with germline; a read error may underlie this. This sequence joins TRBV7-7 and TRBJ2-5; 9 bases match TRBD2. The CDR3 length is 16 residues. Germline V gene sequence: CDR1 SSHAT, CDR2 FNYEAQ (reference sequence). CDR3 sequence reads: CASSRNSGLAGETQYF. CDR3 nucleotides: TGTGCTAGCAGCCGGAACTCGGGACTAGCAGGGGAGACCCAGTACTTC.

This clonotype was recorded many times. CDR3 nucleotide sequence: TGTGCCAGCAGTTACACGGGACAGGCCAGAAGTTCACCCCTCCACTTT. Translation: CASSYTGQARSSPLHF. The rearrangement uses TRBV6-2 or TRBV6-3 and TRBJ1-6; 8 bases are shared with TRBD1. Germline V lookup: CDR1 MNHEY, CDR2 SVGEGT. The trim removed 2 bases at V and 9 bases at J, leaving 9 bases unmatched. This CDR3 contains 16 residues.

This clonotype was picked up many times. V is TRBV11-2 and J is TRBJ2-1, with D perhaps TRBD1 or TRBD2 (5 bases each). V was clipped by 7 bases and J by 4 bases, with 20 bases between them. The germline V gene encodes CDR1 SGHAT and CDR2 FQNNGV. This CDR3 is 16 amino acids long. CDR3 nucleotide sequence: TGTGCCAGCACCCTAGAACCTCACGGGGCGTACAATGAGCAGTTCTTC. It specifies CASTLEPHGAYNEQFF.

This clonotype was seen only a few times. The chain carries TRBV6-2 or TRBV6-3 and TRBJ2-3; D could derive from TRBD1 or TRBD2 (5 bases each). V lost 2 bases and J lost 5, with 11 bases in between. The CDR3 has 14 amino acids. Germline V gives CDR1 MNHEY, CDR2 SVGEGT. CDR3 sequence: CASSYRDDGDTQYF. The CDR3 coding sequence is TGTGCCAGCAGTTACCGGGACGATGGAGATACGCAGTATTTT.

This clonotype was recorded at least ten times. For the CDR3, the DNA is TGTGCCAGTAGTGAACAGGGAAATCAGCCCCAGCATTTT. Translating it yields CASSEQGNQPQHF. The gene calls are TRBV19 and TRBJ1-5, with a possible D match to TRBD1 (6 bases). V was trimmed by 5 bases and J by 4 bases, leaving 9 bases between them. The CDR3 length is 13 residues. Germline V gene lookup returns CDR1 LNHDA and CDR2 SQIVND (reference sequence).

In this sample, this clonotype turned up many times. The chain uses TRBV7-9 and TRBJ2-1, with D perhaps matching TRBD1 or TRBD2 (5 bases each). V lost 5 bases, J lost 10 bases, and 12 bases lay in between. This CDR3 is built from 12 residues. The V gene's germline CDR1 is SEHNR and CDR2 FQNEAQ (reference sequence). The CDR3 loop reads CASSPLGEEQFF. In nucleotides, the CDR3 is TGTGCCAGCAGCCCTCTAGGGGAGGAGCAGTTCTTC.

This rearrangement joins TRBV27 to TRBJ2-5; no firm D call. Per the germline V gene, CDR1 is MNHEY and CDR2 is SMNVEV (reference sequence). Trimming removed 6 bases at V and 3 bases at J, with 5 bases between. The CDR3 has 11 residues. CDR3 nucleotide sequence: TGTGCCAGCAGGACCGAAGAGACCCAGTACTTC. Residues: CASRTEETQYF.

This clonotype showed up many times. The chain employs TRBV7-2 and TRBJ2-7; a weak D match, TRBD2 (5 bases). V gave up 1 base and J gave up 3 bases, with 10 bases separating them. This CDR3 is 14 amino acids long. Germline CDR1 SGHTA, CDR2 FQGNSA. The CDR3 region has the DNA TGTGCCAGCAGCTTAGACGGACTTTTCTACGAGCAGTACTTC. Its translation: CASSLDGLFYEQYF.

As concerns this clonotype: Possible read error: a much larger clone is one base away. The J gene is TRBJ2-1, the V gene TRBV28; D gene unclear. V was trimmed by 6 bases and J by 9 bases, leaving 9 bases between them. The CDR3 consists of 11 residues. CDR1 and CDR2 from the germline V gene are MDHEN and SYDVKM. The CDR3 is CASSQLFEQFF. CDR3 DNA: TGTGCCAGCAGCCAACTCTTTGAGCAGTTCTTC.

This clonotype has a count of ten or more. V usage is TRBV7-6 and J usage is TRBJ1-5, with D possibly TRBD1 on 6 matching bases. Germline-derived CDR1 and CDR2 are SGHVS and FNYEAQ. The CDR3 has 16 residues. The V end was cut by 5 bases, the J end by 2 bases, with 16 bases between. CDR3 sequence reads: CASSQGQGTGNQPQHF. CDR3 DNA sequence: TGTGCCAGCAGCCAGGGGCAGGGCACAGGCAATCAGCCCCAGCATTTT.

This clonotype was seen at least ten times. This sequence joins TRBV20-1 and TRBJ1-6, with D maybe TRBD1 (5 bases). V lost 3 bases and J 5 bases, leaving 8 bases between the germline ends. Germline V CDR1 and CDR2: DFQATT, SNEGSKA (reference sequence). The CDR3 runs to 13 residues. The CDR3 is CSARGRDNSPLHF. In DNA form, the CDR3 reads TGCAGTGCTAGGGGCAGGGATAATTCACCCCTCCACTTT.